This passage covers 23 T cell receptor beta chains from one sample sequenced in a study of long-term antiretroviral therapy in people with HIV. With survey level as its setting, the immunoSEQ assay was v3.0. Using immunoSEQ multiplex PCR, the repertoire was profiled, and TCRdb retains in-frame clones only, with some absent. The sample consists of 20,000 to 25,000 clones, approximately 88% of them appearing once. The source material was unsorted PBMCs, sampled 1.2 years after starting antiretroviral therapy. All receptors come from a woman in her 40s with HIV.

The V call is TRBV4-3, the J call TRBJ2-7, with 7 bases lining up with TRBD1. CDR1 and CDR2 from the germline V gene are LGHNA and YSLEER. The CDR3 consists of 15 residues. Unmatched junction bases numbered 8, after V lost 0 bases and J lost 6 bases. The CDR3 sequence: CASSQDWGQPVEQYF. CDR3 sequence (DNA): TGCGCCAGCAGCCAAGATTGGGGACAGCCCGTCGAGCAGTACTTC.

V is TRBV27 and J is TRBJ2-4; 12 nucleotides align to TRBD2. The CDR3 length is 17 residues. Germline V gene sequence: CDR1 MNHEY, CDR2 SMNVEV (reference sequence). V lost 4 bases, J lost 3 bases, and 7 bases stayed unmatched. Here the CDR3 DNA reads TGTGCCAGCAGTTCCCCCACTAGCGGGAGGATCAAAAACATTCAGTACTTC. Translated, it gives CASSSPTSGRIKNIQYF.

This clone has just a few counts. V usage is TRBV7-9 and J usage is TRBJ2-7; no clear D. Germline V CDR1 and CDR2: SEHNR, FQNEAQ (reference sequence). V was cut by 5 bases and J by 2 bases, with 10 bases left in between. There are 13 residues in the CDR3. The CDR3 is CASSPSAAYEQYF. For the CDR3, the DNA is TGTGCCAGCAGCCCCTCGGCCGCCTACGAGCAGTACTTC. The whole variable domain, remainder taken from reference TRBV7-9 and TRBJ2-7, is DTGVSQNPRHKITKRGQNVTFRCDPISEHNRLYWYRQTLGQGPEFLTYFQNEAQLEKSRLLSDRFSAERPKGSFSTLEIQRTEQGDSAMYLCASSPSAAYEQYFGPGTRLTVT.

V gene TRBV15 combines with J gene TRBJ2-1; D not certain. V lost 3 bases and J 10 bases, leaving 10 bases between the germline ends. This CDR3 is built from 12 residues. Germline lookup yields CDR1 LNHNV and CDR2 YYDKDF (reference sequence). This CDR3 reads CATSRGSEEQFF. CDR3 in DNA: TGTGCCACCAGCAGGGGTTCGGAGGAGCAGTTCTTC.

The rearrangement uses TRBV11-2 and TRBJ2-7; D is ambiguous. V lost 1 base and J lost 2, with 6 bases in between. The CDR3 covers 13 residues. CDR1 is SGHAT and CDR2 is FQNNGV in the germline V gene. In nucleotides, the CDR3 is TGTGCCAGCAGCTTAGGGAACCCCTACGAGCAGTACTTC. This translates into CASSLGNPYEQYF.

In DNA, the CDR3 is TGTGCCAGCAGCTTGTTTGGGGGCGAGAATGAAAAACTGTTTTTT. The encoded protein is CASSLFGGENEKLFF. V gene TRBV5-5 combines with J gene TRBJ1-4; a possible D gene is TRBD1 (6 bases). Trimming took off 1 base at V and 5 bases at J, with 12 bases between the two ends. CDR1 and CDR2 from the germline V gene are SGHKS and YYEKEE (reference sequence). The CDR3 length is 15 residues.

The J gene is TRBJ2-1, the V gene TRBV11-2, with TRBD2 matching 8 bases. Germline CDR1 is SGHAT and CDR2 is FQNNGV. This CDR3 contains 14 residues. J was trimmed by 7 bases and V by 5 bases; bases with no gene match: 7. The CDR3 DNA is TGTGCCAGCAGCCGAAGCGGGAGCGGTAATGAGCAGTTCTTC. As protein: CASSRSGSGNEQFF.

This chain links TRBV5-4 with TRBJ2-5; 9 nucleotides line up with TRBD2. V shed 6 bases, J shed 5 bases, and the junction held 14 bases outside the gene matches. This CDR3 comprises 16 residues. The germline V gene has CDR1 SGHNT and CDR2 YYREEE (reference sequence). For the CDR3, the DNA is TGTGCCAGCATGGAGTGGCGGGAGGGCAAGGAGGAGACCCAGTACTTC. Translation: CASMEWREGKEETQYF.

The J gene is TRBJ2-6, the V gene TRBV6-5, with a tentative D call TRBD2 (5 bases). The CDR3 consists of 15 residues. V was trimmed by 8 bases and J by 5 bases, leaving 16 bases between them. Germline V CDR1 and CDR2: MNHEY, SVGAGI. In DNA, the CDR3 is TGTGCCAGCTCGCGGTTAGACTATCGGGCCAACGTCCTGACTTTC. Translating gives CASSRLDYRANVLTF.

This clone has only a few counts. The chain recombines TRBV28 with TRBJ2-7, with 7 nucleotides matching TRBD2. Germline CDR1 and CDR2: MDHEN and SYDVKM. The J segment lost 3 bases and the V segment lost 3 bases, leaving 8 bases of the junction unmatched. This CDR3 is built from 15 residues. DNA for the CDR3: TGTGCCAGCAGTTTCCCCCCTGCGGGAGTCTACGAGCAGTACTTC. Translating it yields CASSFPPAGVYEQYF.

The chain recombines TRBV9 with TRBJ2-3; D gene uncertain. This CDR3 contains 11 residues. Germline V lookup: CDR1 SGDLS, CDR2 YYNGEE. With 4 bases removed from V and 6 bases from J, the gap between germline ends came to 6 bases. The DNA of the CDR3 is TGTGCCAGCAGCCTCGAGGATACGCAGTATTTT. It codes for CASSLEDTQYF.

The rearrangement joins TRBV2 to TRBJ2-1; D may correspond to TRBD1 or TRBD2 (5 bases each). The CDR3 extends over 13 amino acids. From germline, CDR1 is SNHLY and CDR2 FYNNEI. The V end lost 9 bases, the J end lost 3 bases, and 12 bases lay between the germline ends. The CDR3 region is CARDKRLYNEQFF. DNA for the CDR3: TGTGCCAGGGACAAGCGGCTCTACAATGAGCAGTTCTTC.

The DNA of the CDR3 is TGTGCCAGCAGTTTAGGACCGTCCTCTGGAAACACCATATATTTT. It yields the protein CASSLGPSSGNTIYF. J is TRBJ1-3 and V is TRBV27; the D is unclear. V lost 2 bases, J lost 0 bases, and 8 bases lay in between. Germline V lookup: CDR1 MNHEY, CDR2 SMNVEV (reference sequence). The CDR3 length is 15 residues.

The chain uses TRBV5-1 and TRBJ2-6; 7 positions match TRBD1. Germline V gives CDR1 SGHRS, CDR2 YFSETQ. There are 21 residues in the CDR3. Unmatched junction bases numbered 20, after V lost 5 bases and J lost 0 bases. The CDR3 DNA sequence: TGCGCCAGCAGAAACCCCGGGGACAGAGCCCGAAACAACTCTGGGGCCAACGTCCTGACTTTC. It translates to CASRNPGDRARNNSGANVLTF. Full variable domain (remainder filled in from reference TRBV5-1 and TRBJ2-6): KAGVTQTPRYLIKTRGQQVTLSCSPISGHRSVSWYQQTPGQGLQFLFEYFSETQRNKGNFPGRFSGRQFSNSRSEMNVSTLELGDSALYLCASRNPGDRARNNSGANVLTFGAGSRLTVL.

The chain employs TRBV7-9 and TRBJ2-7; TRBD2 agrees at 14 bases. This CDR3 spans 14 amino acids. Germline V CDR1 and CDR2: SEHNR, FQNEAQ (reference sequence). After removal of 5 bases from V and 6 bases from J, the junction contained 3 bases not matched to a gene. The CDR3 bases are TGTGCCAGCAGCCGTGGACTAGCGGGAGGCGAGCAGTACTTC. This codes for CASSRGLAGGEQYF.

This chain links TRBV18 with TRBJ2-1; D may be TRBD1 or TRBD2 (5 bases each). Trimming shortened V by 3 bases and J by 8 bases, and 14 bases separated the two germline ends. The CDR3 sequence is 14 residues long. Germline values: CDR1 KGHSH, CDR2 LQKENI. The CDR3 region has the DNA TGTGCCAGCTCACCGGGACGTTCTCTTTATGAGCAGTTCTTC. Its protein is CASSPGRSLYEQFF.

The genes are TRBV2 and TRBJ2-7; D assignment may be TRBD1 or TRBD2 (6 bases each). The CDR3 totals 12 residues. V lost 8 bases and J lost 4, with 12 bases in between. CDR1 SNHLY and CDR2 FYNNEI come from the germline V gene. The CDR3 reads CASGGTPYEQYF. The CDR3 DNA reads TGTGCCAGCGGCGGGACACCTTACGAGCAGTACTTC. Looking up the rest from reference TRBV2 and TRBJ2-7 gives the full variable domain: EPEVTQTPSHQVTQMGQEVILRCVPISNHLYFYWYRQILGQKVEFLVSFYNNEISEKSEIFDDQFSVERPDGSNFTLKIRSTKLEDSAMYFCASGGTPYEQYFGPGTRLTVT.

This chain joins TRBV5-8 and TRBJ2-7; 7 bases are a match to TRBD2. The germline V gene has CDR1 SGHTS and CDR2 YDEGEE. The CDR3 sequence is 12 residues long. J was trimmed by 7 bases and V by 3 bases; bases with no gene match: 4. Here the CDR3 reads CASSWGGREQYF. DNA for the CDR3: TGTGCCAGCAGCTGGGGGGGGAGGGAGCAGTACTTC.

This rearrangement joins TRBV6-5 to TRBJ2-7; D gene ambiguous. Trimming stripped 6 bases from V and 0 bases from J, with 9 bases between. The CDR3 has 13 amino acids. From germline, CDR1 is MNHEY and CDR2 SVGAGI. The CDR3 region is CASSFDNSYEQYF. CDR3 DNA: TGTGCCAGCAGCTTCGACAACTCCTACGAGCAGTACTTC.

The chain carries TRBV4-3 and TRBJ1-2, with D unclear. Looked up from germline, CDR1 is LGHNA and CDR2 is YSLEER. Trimming cost V 0 bases and J 4 bases, with 9 bases left between them. This CDR3 is built from 14 residues. CDR3 sequence reads: CASSQDRGSYGYTF. CDR3 DNA sequence: TGCGCCAGCAGCCAAGATCGCGGCAGCTATGGCTACACCTTC.

The genes are TRBV30 and TRBJ2-1, with D perhaps matching TRBD2 (6 bases). The CDR3 spans 14 residues. Germline CDR1 reads GTSNPN; CDR2 reads SVGIG (reference sequence). Trimming pared 1 base from V and 6 bases from J, leaving 13 bases between. CDR3 in DNA: TGTGCCTGGAGTGCTGCGGGATCCCCCAATGAGCAGTTCTTC. Its protein product is CAWSAAGSPNEQFF.

The chain combines TRBV28 with TRBJ2-7; D is possibly TRBD1 (5 bases). Deletions cut 2 bases from V and 4 bases from J, with 12 bases between. The CDR3 is 14 residues long. Germline-derived CDR1 and CDR2 are MDHEN and SYDVKM. The DNA for the CDR3 is TGTGCCAGCAGTTTACTCCAGGGAAGGTACGAGCAGTACTTC. Translating it yields CASSLLQGRYEQYF.

V and J are TRBV4-3 and TRBJ2-1; tentatively, D is TRBD2 (5 bases). The ends were cut back, 4 bases at V and 0 bases at J, with 13 bases in the middle. CDR3 length equals 16 residues. Germline CDR1 reads LGHNA; CDR2 reads YSLEER. In nucleotides, the CDR3 is TGCGCCAGCAGCCGGAAGTCCAGCGGCTCCTACAATGAGCAGTTCTTC. Translation gives CASSRKSSGSYNEQFF.